This T cell receptor beta chain was captured in a study of graft-versus-host responses after intestinal transplantation. Overall study: Multivisceral, liver-intestinal, or isolated intestinal transplants were received by the recipients.

Libraries were prepared by immunoSEQ multiplex PCR; TCRdb keeps only in-frame clonotypes and omits some of them. The sample lists approximately 70,000 clones, 80% to 95% occurring once. Concerning this clone itself: Its antigen is unknown.

The germline V gene has CDR1 MDHEN and CDR2 SYDVKM. The CDR3 extends over 13 amino acids. After removal of 8 bases from V and 0 bases from J, the junction contained 4 bases not matched to a gene. Regarding the study as a whole: Early post-transplant HvG declines were associated with peak circulating GvH clone levels.

This receptor was obtained from a human patient who received an intestinal transplant, so some T cells may come from the graft donor. This chain joins TRBV28 and TRBJ2-7; 7 nucleotides match TRBD1. Sequencing was performed on bone marrow, taken around 720 days after intestinal transplantation. The CDR3 coding sequence is TGTGCCAGCCTAGGGGGCAACTCCTACGAGCAGTACTTC. It encodes CASLGGNSYEQYF.